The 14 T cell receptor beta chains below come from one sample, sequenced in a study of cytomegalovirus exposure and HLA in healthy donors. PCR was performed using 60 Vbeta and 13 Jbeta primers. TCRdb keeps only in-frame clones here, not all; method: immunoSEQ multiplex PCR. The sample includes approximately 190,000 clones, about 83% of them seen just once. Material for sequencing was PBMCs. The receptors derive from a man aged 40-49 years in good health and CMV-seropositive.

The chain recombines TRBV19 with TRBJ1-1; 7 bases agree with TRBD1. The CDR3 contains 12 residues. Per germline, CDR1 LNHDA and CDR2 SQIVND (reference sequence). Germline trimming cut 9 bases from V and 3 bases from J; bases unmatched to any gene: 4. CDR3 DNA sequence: TGTGCCAGCTCGGACAGGTACACTGAAGCTTTCTTT. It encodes CASSDRYTEAFF.

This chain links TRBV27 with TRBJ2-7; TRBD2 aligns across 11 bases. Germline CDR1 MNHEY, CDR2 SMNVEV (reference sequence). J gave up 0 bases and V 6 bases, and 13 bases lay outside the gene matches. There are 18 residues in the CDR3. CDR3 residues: CASSRMLAGGISSYEQYF. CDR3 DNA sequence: TGTGCCAGCAGCCGAATGCTAGCGGGAGGTATCAGCTCCTACGAGCAGTACTTC.

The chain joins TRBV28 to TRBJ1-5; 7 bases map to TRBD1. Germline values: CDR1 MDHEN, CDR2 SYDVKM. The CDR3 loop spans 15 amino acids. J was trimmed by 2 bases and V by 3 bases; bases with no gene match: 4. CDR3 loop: CASSFYRGRNQPQHF. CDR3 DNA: TGTGCCAGCAGTTTCTACAGGGGACGCAATCAGCCCCAGCATTTT. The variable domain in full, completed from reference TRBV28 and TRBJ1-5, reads DVKVTQSSRYLVKRTGEKVFLECVQDMDHENMFWYRQDPGLGLRLIYFSYDVKMKEKGDIPEGYSVSREKKERFSLILESASTNQTSMYLCASSFYRGRNQPQHFGDGTRLSIL.

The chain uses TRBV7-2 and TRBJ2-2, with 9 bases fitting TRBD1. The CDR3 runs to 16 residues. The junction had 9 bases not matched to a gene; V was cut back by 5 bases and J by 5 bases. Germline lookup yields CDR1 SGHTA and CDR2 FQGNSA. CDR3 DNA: TGTGCCAGCAGCCACCAACAGGGGGCAGGGACCGGGGAGCTGTTTTTT. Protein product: CASSHQQGAGTGELFF.

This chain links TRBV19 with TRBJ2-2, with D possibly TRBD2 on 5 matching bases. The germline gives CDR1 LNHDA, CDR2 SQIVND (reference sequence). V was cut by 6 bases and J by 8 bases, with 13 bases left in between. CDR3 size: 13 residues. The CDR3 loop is CASSNQGGGELFF. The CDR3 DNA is TGTGCCAGTAGCAATCAAGGCGGGGGGGAGCTGTTTTTT.

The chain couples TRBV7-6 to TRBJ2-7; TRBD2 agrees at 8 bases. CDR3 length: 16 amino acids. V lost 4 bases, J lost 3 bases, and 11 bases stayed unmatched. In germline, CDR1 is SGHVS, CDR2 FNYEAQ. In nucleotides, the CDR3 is TGTGCCAGCAGCTCCTCGGGACGGGAGGGCCTCTACGAGCAGTACTTC. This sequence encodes CASSSSGREGLYEQYF.

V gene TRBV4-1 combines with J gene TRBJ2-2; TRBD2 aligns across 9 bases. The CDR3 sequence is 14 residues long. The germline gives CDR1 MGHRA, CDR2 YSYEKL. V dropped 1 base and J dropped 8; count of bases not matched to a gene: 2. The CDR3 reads CASSQVAGVGELFF. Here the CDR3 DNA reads TGCGCCAGCAGCCAAGTAGCGGGAGTTGGGGAGCTGTTTTTT.

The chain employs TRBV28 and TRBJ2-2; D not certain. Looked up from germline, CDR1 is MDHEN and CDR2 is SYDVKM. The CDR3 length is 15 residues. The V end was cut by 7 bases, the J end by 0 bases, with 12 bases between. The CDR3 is CASTDPTSNTGELFF. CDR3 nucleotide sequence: TGTGCCAGCACCGATCCAACATCGAACACCGGGGAGCTGTTTTTT.

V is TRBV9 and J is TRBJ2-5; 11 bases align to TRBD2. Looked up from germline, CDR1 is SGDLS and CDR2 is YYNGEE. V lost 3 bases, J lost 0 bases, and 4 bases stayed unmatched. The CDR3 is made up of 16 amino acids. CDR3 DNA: TGTGCCAGCAGCGCCTTAGCGGGGGGGTACCAAGAGACCCAGTACTTC. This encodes CASSALAGGYQETQYF.

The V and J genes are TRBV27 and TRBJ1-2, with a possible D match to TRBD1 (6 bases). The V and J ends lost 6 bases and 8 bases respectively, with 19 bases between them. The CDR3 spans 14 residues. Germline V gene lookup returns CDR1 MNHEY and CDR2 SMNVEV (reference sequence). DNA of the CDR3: TGTGCCAGCAGACCAGGGGCCGCCTCGTGGGGCTACACCTTC. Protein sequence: CASRPGAASWGYTF.

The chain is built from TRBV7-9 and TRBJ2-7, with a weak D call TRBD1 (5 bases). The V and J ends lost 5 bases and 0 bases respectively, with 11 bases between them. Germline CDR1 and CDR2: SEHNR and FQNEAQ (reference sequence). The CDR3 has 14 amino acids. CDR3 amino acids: CASSLGQNSYEQYF. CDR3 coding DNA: TGTGCCAGCAGCCTGGGGCAGAACTCCTACGAGCAGTACTTC.

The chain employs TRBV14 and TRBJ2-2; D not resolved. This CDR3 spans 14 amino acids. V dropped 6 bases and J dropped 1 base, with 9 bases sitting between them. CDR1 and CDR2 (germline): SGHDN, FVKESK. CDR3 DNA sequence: TGTGCCAGCAGTCAGATGGTGAACACCGGGGAGCTGTTTTTT. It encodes CASSQMVNTGELFF.

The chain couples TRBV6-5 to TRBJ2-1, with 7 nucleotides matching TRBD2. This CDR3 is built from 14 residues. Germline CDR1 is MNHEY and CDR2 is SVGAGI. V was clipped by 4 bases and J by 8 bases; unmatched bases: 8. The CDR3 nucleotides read TGTGCCAGCAGTTCTAGGGAGGGCCTCCATGAGCAGTTCTTC. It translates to CASSSREGLHEQFF.

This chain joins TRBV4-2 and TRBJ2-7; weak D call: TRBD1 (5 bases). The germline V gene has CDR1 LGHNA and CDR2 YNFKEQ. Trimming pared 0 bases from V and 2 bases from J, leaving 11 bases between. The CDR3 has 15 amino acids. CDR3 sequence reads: CASSQDRTIAYEQYF. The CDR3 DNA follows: TGTGCCAGCAGCCAAGACAGGACAATAGCCTACGAGCAGTACTTC.